This TCR beta chain came from a study of blood T cell repertoires in COVID-19. On the study more broadly: Acute and convalescent COVID-19 samples came from the United States, Italy and Spain. PBMCs, B-cell-depleted T cells, or T cells provided the cDNA or gDNA that made up the material.

This CDR3 comprises 14 residues. CDR1 and CDR2 (germline): SEHNR, FQNEAQ (reference sequence). Trimming took 7 bases from V and 0 from J, leaving 11 bases between them. Authors' data handling: Amplification from reference gene primers served as the basis for estimated nucleated cell counts. Sequencing used immunoSEQ multiplex PCR; TCRdb keeps in-frame clones, though not all of them. V, J and clone size derive from that table, while D and trimming were established from the DNA sequence. The repertoire holds 9,000 to 10,000 clones, with around 78% as singletons. The sequencing input was peripheral blood. V is TRBV7-9 and J is TRBJ2-3; the D gene is possibly TRBD1 (5 bases). This sequence originates from a human donor in a cohort sampled during active COVID-19. CDR3 loop: CASNLDTSTDTQYF. The CDR3, as DNA: TGTGCCAGCAACCTGGACACAAGCACAGATACGCAGTATTTT. The full variable domain, in which reference TRBV7-9 and TRBJ2-3 provide the parts outside the CDR3, is DTGVSQNPRHKITKRGQNVTFRCDPISEHNRLYWYRQTLGQGPEFLTYFQNEAQLEKSRLLSDRFSAERPKGSFSTLEIQRTEQGDSAMYLCASNLDTSTDTQYFGPGTRLTVL.